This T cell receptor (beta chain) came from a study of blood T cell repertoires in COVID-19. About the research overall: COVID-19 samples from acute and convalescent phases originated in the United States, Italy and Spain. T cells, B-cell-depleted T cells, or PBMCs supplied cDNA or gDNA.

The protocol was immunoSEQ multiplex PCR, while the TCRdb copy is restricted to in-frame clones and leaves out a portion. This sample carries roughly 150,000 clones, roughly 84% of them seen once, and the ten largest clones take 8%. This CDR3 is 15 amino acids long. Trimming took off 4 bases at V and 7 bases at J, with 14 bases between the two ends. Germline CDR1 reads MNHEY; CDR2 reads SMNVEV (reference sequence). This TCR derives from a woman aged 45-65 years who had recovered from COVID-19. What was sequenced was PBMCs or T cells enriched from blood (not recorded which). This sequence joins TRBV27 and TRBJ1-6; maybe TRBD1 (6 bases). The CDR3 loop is CASSSGGVDNSPLHF. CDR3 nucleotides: TGTGCCAGCAGTTCGGGGGGCGTGGACAATTCACCCCTCCACTTT.